A single sample gave rise to the 10 T cell receptor beta chains below, sequenced in a study of beta chain features in type 1 diabetes. Study conclusions and caveats: The study found moderately but significantly shorter TCRB CDR3s in all four CD4+ subsets of Type 1 diabetes patients.

Expressed TCRB transcripts were sequenced because the isolated RNA had all been reverse transcribed beforehand. Some clones are missing from TCRdb's copy, which holds only in-frame ones; the method was immunoSEQ multiplex PCR. The sample has around 280,000 clones; over 14% are singletons. These TCRs are of unknown antigen specificity. Sequences were obtained from naive CD4+ T cells from blood. Receptors were obtained from a young man with type 1 diabetes.

The chain combines TRBV5-4 with TRBJ2-1; 9 bases are shared with TRBD1. The CDR3 covers 14 residues. The germline V gene encodes CDR1 SGHNT and CDR2 YYREEE (reference sequence). The V and J ends lost 7 bases and 4 bases, in that order; junction bases with no gene match: 6. The CDR3 protein is CASSDRGEYNEQFF. The CDR3 DNA reads TGTGCCAGCTCCGACAGGGGGGAGTACAATGAGCAGTTCTTC.

The V and J genes are TRBV19 and TRBJ1-5; 9 bases are shared with TRBD1. The CDR3 is 17 residues long. Germline CDR1 and CDR2: LNHDA and SQIVND (reference sequence). With 5 bases clipped from V and 3 bases from J, the junction kept 11 bases outside the gene matches. CDR3 sequence: CASSPGPGQGFNQPQHF. CDR3 bases: TGTGCCAGTAGTCCCGGACCGGGACAGGGTTTCAATCAGCCCCAGCATTTT.

There are a few counts of this clone. The V gene is TRBV4-3, the J gene TRBJ2-7; D is possibly TRBD1 (6 bases). CDR1 and CDR2 from the germline V gene are LGHNA and YSLEER. The CDR3 contains 16 residues. Trimming removed 3 bases from V and 0 bases from J, with 15 bases in between. In DNA form, the CDR3 reads TGCGCCAGCAGCCATACAGGGTCCCACGGCTCCTACGAGCAGTACTTC. This gives the protein CASSHTGSHGSYEQYF.

This chain connects TRBV5-1 to TRBJ1-2; 9 nucleotides line up with TRBD1. The trim removed 0 bases at V and 12 bases at J, leaving 6 bases unmatched. Per the germline V gene, CDR1 is SGHRS and CDR2 is YFSETQ. The CDR3 is made up of 13 amino acids. The CDR3 spells CASSLVLGQGHTF. CDR3 bases: TGCGCCAGCAGCTTGGTTCTGGGACAGGGTCACACCTTC.

In its sample, this clone was seen a few times. The V call is TRBV27, the J call TRBJ2-7; 10 bases line up with TRBD2. J gave up 1 base and V 3 bases, and 6 bases lay outside the gene matches. This CDR3 contains 16 residues. Germline V gene lookup returns CDR1 MNHEY and CDR2 SMNVEV (reference sequence). The CDR3, as DNA: TGTGCCAGCAGTTTTGAGCGGGGGGGAATTTCCTACGAGCAGTACTTC. As protein: CASSFERGGISYEQYF.

A word on this clone: One end of the junction fails to match germline, which may point to a read error. The chain carries TRBV12-5 and TRBJ2-3; TRBD2 agrees at 7 bases. The length of the CDR3 is 15 residues. In germline, CDR1 is LGHNT, CDR2 FRNRAP. The CDR3, as DNA: TGTGCTAGTGGCTTGGGATGGGGGGGAGTAGATACGCAGTATTTT. Encoded protein: CASGLGWGGVDTQYF.

This clone has just a few counts. V is TRBV7-2 and J is TRBJ1-2; 10 nucleotides agree with TRBD1. This CDR3 comprises 14 residues. The J segment lost 8 bases and the V segment lost 5 bases, leaving 8 bases of the junction unmatched. Germline V gene sequence: CDR1 SGHTA, CDR2 FQGNSA. CDR3 sequence (DNA): TGTGCCAGCAGCATCGGGACAGGGGCTGGAGGCTACACCTTC. It translates to CASSIGTGAGGYTF.

The chain employs TRBV5-1 and TRBJ1-2; perhaps TRBD1 as D (6 bases). The CDR3 contains 15 residues. The germline V gene encodes CDR1 SGHRS and CDR2 YFSETQ. Trimming took off 2 bases at V and 8 bases at J, with 19 bases between the two ends. The CDR3 nucleotides read TGCGCCAGCAGCTTTAGGGGACACCCCCAAGAAGGCTACACCTTC. This encodes CASSFRGHPQEGYTF.

This sequence joins TRBV7-2 and TRBJ1-5; TRBD1 matches 9 bases. The germline V gene encodes CDR1 SGHTA and CDR2 FQGNSA. J gave up 6 bases and V 4 bases, and 7 bases lay outside the gene matches. The CDR3 has 15 amino acids. The CDR3 spells CASSSGTGLTQPQHF. As DNA, the CDR3 is TGTGCCAGCAGCTCTGGGACAGGGCTTACTCAGCCCCAGCATTTT.

There are a few counts of this clone. The rearrangement joins TRBV7-2 to TRBJ2-3, with 7 bases lining up with TRBD1. CDR1 is SGHTA and CDR2 is FQGNSA in the germline V gene. The CDR3 runs 14 residues. V dropped 0 bases and J dropped 6; count of bases not matched to a gene: 3. CDR3 in DNA: TGTGCCAGCAGCTTAGCGCAGGGGGTGGATACGCAGTATTTT. Translation: CASSLAQGVDTQYF.